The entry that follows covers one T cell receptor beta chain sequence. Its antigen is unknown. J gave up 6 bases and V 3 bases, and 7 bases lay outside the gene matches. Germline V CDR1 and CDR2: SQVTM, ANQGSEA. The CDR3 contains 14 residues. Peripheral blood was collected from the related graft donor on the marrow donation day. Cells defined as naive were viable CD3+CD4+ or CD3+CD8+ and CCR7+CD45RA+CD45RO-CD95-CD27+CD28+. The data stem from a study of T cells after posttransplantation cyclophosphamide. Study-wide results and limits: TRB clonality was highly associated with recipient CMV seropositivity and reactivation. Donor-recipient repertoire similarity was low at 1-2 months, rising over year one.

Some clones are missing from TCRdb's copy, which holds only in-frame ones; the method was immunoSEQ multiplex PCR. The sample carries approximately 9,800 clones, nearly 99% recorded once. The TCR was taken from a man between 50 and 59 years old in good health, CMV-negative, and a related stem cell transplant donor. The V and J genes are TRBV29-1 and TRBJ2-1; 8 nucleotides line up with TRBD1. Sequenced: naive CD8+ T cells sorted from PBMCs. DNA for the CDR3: TGCAGCGTTGAGTACGGACAGGGACCCAATGAGCAGTTCTTC. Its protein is CSVEYGQGPNEQFF.